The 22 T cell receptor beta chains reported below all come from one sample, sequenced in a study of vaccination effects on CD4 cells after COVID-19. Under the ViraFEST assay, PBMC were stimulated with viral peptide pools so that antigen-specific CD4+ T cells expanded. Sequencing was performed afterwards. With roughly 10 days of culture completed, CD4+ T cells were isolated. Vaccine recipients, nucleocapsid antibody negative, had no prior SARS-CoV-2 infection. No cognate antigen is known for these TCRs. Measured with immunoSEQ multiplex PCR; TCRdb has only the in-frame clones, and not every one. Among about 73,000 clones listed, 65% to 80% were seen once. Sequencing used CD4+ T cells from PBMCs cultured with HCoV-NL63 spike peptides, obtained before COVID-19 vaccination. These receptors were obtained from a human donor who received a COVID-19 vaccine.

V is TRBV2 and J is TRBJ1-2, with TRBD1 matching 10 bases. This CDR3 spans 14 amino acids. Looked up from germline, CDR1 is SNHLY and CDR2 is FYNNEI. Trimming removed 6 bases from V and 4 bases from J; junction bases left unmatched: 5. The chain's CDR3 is CASSGQGGSYGYTF. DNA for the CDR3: TGTGCCAGCAGCGGACAGGGGGGAAGCTATGGCTACACCTTC. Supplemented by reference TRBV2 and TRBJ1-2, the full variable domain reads EPEVTQTPSHQVTQMGQEVILRCVPISNHLYFYWYRQILGQKVEFLVSFYNNEISEKSEIFDDQFSVERPDGSNFTLKIRSTKLEDSAMYFCASSGQGGSYGYTFGSGTRLTVV.

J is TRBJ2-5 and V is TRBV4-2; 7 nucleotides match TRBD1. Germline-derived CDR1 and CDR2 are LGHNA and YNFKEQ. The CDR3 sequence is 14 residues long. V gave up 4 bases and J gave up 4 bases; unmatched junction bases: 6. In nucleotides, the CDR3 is TGTGCCAGCAGCCTCGGAACAGGGGTAGAGACCCAGTACTTC. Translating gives CASSLGTGVETQYF.

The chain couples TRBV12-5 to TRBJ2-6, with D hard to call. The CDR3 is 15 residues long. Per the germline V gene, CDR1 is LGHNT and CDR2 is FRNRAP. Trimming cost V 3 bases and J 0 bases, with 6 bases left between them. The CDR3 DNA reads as TGTGCTAGTGGTTTTACGTACTCTGGGGCCAACGTCCTGACTTTC. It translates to CASGFTYSGANVLTF.

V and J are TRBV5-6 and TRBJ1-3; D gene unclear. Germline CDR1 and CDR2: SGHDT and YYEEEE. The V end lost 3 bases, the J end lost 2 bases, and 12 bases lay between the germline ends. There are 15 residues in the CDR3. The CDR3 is CASSWGLAPGNTIYF. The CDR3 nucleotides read TGTGCCAGCAGCTGGGGTCTCGCCCCTGGAAACACCATATATTTT.

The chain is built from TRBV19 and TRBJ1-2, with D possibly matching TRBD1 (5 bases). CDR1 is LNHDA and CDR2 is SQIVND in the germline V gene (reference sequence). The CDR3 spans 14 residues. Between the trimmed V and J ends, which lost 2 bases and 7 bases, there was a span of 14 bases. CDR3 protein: CASSISTASRGYTF. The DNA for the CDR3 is TGTGCCAGTAGTATATCGACAGCGAGCCGTGGCTACACCTTC.

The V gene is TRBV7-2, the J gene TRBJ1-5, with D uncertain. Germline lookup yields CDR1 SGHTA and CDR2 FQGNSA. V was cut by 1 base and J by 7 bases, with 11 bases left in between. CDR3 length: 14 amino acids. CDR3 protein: CASSLDQGSQPQHF. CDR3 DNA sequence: TGTGCCAGCAGCTTAGATCAAGGGAGCCAGCCCCAGCATTTT.

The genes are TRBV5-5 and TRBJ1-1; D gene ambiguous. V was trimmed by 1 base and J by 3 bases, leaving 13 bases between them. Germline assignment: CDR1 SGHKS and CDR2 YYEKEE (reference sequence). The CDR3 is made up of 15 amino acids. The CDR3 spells CASSLSSWWDTEAFF. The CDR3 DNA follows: TGTGCCAGCAGCTTGAGTTCATGGTGGGACACTGAAGCTTTCTTT.

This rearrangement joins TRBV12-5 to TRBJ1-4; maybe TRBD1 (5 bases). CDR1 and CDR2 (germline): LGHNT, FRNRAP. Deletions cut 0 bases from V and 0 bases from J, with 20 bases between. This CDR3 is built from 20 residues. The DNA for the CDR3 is TGTGCTAGTGGTTTGGTACAGAGGGGTTTTCTTAGGGCAACTAATGAAAAACTGTTTTTT. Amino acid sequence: CASGLVQRGFLRATNEKLFF.

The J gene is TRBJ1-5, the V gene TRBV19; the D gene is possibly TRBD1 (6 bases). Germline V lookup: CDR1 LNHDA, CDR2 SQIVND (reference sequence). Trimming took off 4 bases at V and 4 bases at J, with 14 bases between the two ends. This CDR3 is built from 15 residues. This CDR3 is CASSTQGTLNQPQHF. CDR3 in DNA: TGTGCCAGTAGTACGCAGGGGACCCTTAATCAGCCCCAGCATTTT.

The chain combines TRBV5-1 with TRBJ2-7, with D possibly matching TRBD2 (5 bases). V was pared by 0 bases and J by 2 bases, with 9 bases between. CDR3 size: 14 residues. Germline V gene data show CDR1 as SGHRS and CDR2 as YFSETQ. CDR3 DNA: TGCGCCAGCAGCTTGGCTGGGAGTCCCTACGAGCAGTACGTC. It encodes CASSLAGSPYEQYV.

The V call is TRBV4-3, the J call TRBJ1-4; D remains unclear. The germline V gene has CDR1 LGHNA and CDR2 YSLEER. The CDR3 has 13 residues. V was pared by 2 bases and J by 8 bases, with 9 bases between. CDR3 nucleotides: TGCGCCAGCAGCCAATCGTCCGGGGAAAAACTGTTTTTT. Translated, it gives CASSQSSGEKLFF.

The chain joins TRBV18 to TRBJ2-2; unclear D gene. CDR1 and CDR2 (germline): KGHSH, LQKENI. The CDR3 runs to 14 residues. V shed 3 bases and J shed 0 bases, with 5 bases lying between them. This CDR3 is CASSPTSNTGELFF. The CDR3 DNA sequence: TGTGCCAGCTCACCGACATCGAACACCGGGGAGCTGTTTTTT.

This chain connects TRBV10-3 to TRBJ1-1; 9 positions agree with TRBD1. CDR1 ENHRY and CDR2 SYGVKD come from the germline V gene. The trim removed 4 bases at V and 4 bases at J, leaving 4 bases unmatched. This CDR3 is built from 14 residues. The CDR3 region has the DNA TGTGCCATCAGTGGACAGGGGGGGTTCACTGAAGCTTTCTTT. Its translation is CAISGQGGFTEAFF.

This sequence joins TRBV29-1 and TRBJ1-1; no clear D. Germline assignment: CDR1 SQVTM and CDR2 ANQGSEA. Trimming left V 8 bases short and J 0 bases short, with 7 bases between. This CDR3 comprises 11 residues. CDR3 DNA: TGCAGCTTCCACATGAACACTGAAGCTTTCTTT. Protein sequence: CSFHMNTEAFF.

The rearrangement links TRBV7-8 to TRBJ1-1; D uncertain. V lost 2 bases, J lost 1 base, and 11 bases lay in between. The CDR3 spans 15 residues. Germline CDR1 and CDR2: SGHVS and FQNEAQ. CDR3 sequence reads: CASSLLSGRNTEAFF. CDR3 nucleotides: TGTGCCAGCAGCTTACTTTCCGGGAGGAACACTGAAGCTTTCTTT.

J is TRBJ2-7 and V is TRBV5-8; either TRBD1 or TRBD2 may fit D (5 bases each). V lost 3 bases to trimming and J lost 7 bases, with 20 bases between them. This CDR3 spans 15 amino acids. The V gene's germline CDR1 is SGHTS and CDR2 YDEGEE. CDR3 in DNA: TGTGCCAGCAGCTCCTACGGGGACCGCTACTTAGAGCAGTACGTC. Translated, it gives CASSSYGDRYLEQYV.

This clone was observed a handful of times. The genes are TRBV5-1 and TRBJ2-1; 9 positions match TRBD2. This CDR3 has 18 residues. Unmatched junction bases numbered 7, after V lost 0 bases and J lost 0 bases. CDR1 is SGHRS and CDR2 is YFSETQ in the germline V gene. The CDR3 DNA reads TGCGCCAGCAGCTTGGGAGCGGGGGGTCCCGGCTCCTACAATGAGCAGTTCTTC. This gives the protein CASSLGAGGPGSYNEQFF.

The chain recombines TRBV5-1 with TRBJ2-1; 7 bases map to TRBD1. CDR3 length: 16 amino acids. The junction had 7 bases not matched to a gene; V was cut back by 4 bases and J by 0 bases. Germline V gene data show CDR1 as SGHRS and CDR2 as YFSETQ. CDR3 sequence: CASSRQGENSYNEQFF. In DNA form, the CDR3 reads TGCGCCAGCAGCCGTCAGGGGGAGAACTCCTACAATGAGCAGTTCTTC.

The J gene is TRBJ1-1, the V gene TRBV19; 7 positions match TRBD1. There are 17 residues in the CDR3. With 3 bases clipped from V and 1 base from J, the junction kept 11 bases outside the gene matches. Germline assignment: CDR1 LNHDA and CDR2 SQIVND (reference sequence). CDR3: CASSILTGQTENTEAFF. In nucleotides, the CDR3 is TGTGCCAGTAGTATCCTCACGGGACAGACCGAGAACACTGAAGCTTTCTTT.

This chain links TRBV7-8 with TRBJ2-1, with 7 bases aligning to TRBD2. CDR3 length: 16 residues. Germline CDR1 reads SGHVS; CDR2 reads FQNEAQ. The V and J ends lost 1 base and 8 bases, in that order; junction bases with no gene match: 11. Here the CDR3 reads CASSLGQGGGIHEQFF. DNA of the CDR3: TGTGCCAGCAGCTTAGGTCAAGGCGGGGGTATCCATGAGCAGTTCTTC.

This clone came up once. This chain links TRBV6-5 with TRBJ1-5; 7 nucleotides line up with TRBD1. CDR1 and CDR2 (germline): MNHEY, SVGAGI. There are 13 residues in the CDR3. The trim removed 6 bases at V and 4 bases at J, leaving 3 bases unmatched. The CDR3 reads CASRLTGNQPQHF. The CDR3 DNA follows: TGTGCCAGCAGACTGACAGGGAATCAGCCCCAGCATTTT.

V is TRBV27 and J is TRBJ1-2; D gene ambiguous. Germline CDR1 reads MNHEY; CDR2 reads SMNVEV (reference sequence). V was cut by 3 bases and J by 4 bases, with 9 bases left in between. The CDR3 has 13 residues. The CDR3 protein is CASSFGSAYGYTF. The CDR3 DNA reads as TGTGCCAGCAGTTTTGGGTCAGCCTATGGCTACACCTTC.